This T cell receptor beta chain was captured by sequencing in a study of blood T cells in healthy people across ages. Study outcomes and limitations: Long-lived and aged donors differed, with more naive CD4+ cells and higher diversity in the long-lived.

The sample holds a few counts of this clonotype. No antigen is known for it. V was trimmed by 2 bases and J by 8 bases, leaving 6 bases between them. This CDR3 region has 11 residues. Germline CDR1 is ENHRY and CDR2 is SYGVKD. PCR was performed a second time for roughly 7 to 12 cycles using a sample-barcoded 5' primer and a J-beta primer mix. TCRdb recomputed calls from the 5' RACE reads with MiXCR, one row per CDR3 protein. In the table there are nearly 800,000 distinct CDR3 sequences, roughly three fifths of which are singletons. V and J are TRBV10-3 and TRBJ1-1, with D unclear. The sequencing sample was made of blood. This TCR was sampled from a man aged 40-49 years in good health. The CDR3 here is CAISEASEAFF. CDR3 bases: TGTGCCATCAGTGAGGCATCCGAAGCTTTCTTT.